The 20 T cell receptor beta chains listed next were all sequenced from one sample in a study of shared clonotypes between healthy human individuals. Assay used: immunoSEQ multiplex PCR; TCRdb lists only in-frame clones, some missing. The data hold 2,100,000 or so clones, with 95% observed a single time. Sequences were obtained from naive CD4+ T cells sorted from blood. As for subset: CD45RA+ positively selected. These TCRs come from a man aged 18 to 35 in good health.

Notes on this clone: The junction does not match germline at one end; this may be a read error. The rearrangement links TRBV2 to TRBJ2-3; D perhaps matches TRBD2 (6 bases). Per germline, CDR1 SNHLY and CDR2 FYNNEI. The CDR3 covers 14 residues. DNA for the CDR3: TGTGCCAGCAGGGAAGTGAGCGGGTCAGATACGCAGTATTTT. It specifies CASREVSGSDTQYF.

This chain connects TRBV27 to TRBJ1-5, with TRBD1 matching 10 bases. Trimming cost V 2 bases and J 6 bases; bases outside gene matches: 4. Per germline, CDR1 MNHEY and CDR2 SMNVEV (reference sequence). This CDR3 region has 15 residues. CDR3 coding DNA: TGTGCCAGCAGTTTAGACAGGGGGCGCGGTCAGCCCCAGCATTTT. Translated: CASSLDRGRGQPQHF.

The rearrangement uses TRBV5-1 and TRBJ2-3, with 7 bases fitting TRBD2. V trimming: 0 bases; J trimming: 7 bases; junction bases outside the gene matches: 5. The germline V gene encodes CDR1 SGHRS and CDR2 YFSETQ. The CDR3 spans 14 residues. Here the CDR3 reads CASSLGAGANTQYF. The CDR3 nucleotides are TGCGCCAGCAGCTTGGGGGCGGGAGCAAATACGCAGTATTTT.

This sequence joins TRBV2 and TRBJ2-2; D unclear. V was clipped by 6 bases and J by 3 bases, with 5 bases between them. In germline, CDR1 is SNHLY, CDR2 FYNNEI. CDR3 size: 12 residues. The CDR3 sequence is CASSGHTGELFF. CDR3 DNA: TGTGCCAGCAGCGGCCACACCGGGGAGCTGTTTTTT.

The rearrangement uses TRBV7-8 and TRBJ2-3; TRBD2 matches 10 bases. This CDR3 comprises 18 residues. The germline gives CDR1 SGHVS, CDR2 FQNEAQ. Trimming cost V 4 bases and J 0 bases; bases outside gene matches: 10. The CDR3, as DNA: TGTGCCAGCAGCTCTGAGCGGGGGGGCGTACTTAGCACAGATACGCAGTATTTT. It yields the protein CASSSERGGVLSTDTQYF.

The CDR3 nucleotides are TGTGCCAGCAGTGAAACAGGGAAAGGTTTCAATGAGCAGTTCTTC. As protein: CASSETGKGFNEQFF. The V gene is TRBV6-1, the J gene TRBJ2-1; TRBD1 might be the D (6 bases). V was pared by 2 bases and J by 6 bases, with 14 bases between. Looked up from germline, CDR1 is MNHNS and CDR2 is SASEGT. This CDR3 has 15 amino acids.

A note on this clone: The same CDR3 can be traced to other DNA sequences in this sample. V is TRBV15 and J is TRBJ1-2; D may be TRBD1 (5 bases). Between the trimmed V and J ends, which lost 0 bases and 5 bases, there was a span of 7 bases. The CDR3 is 13 amino acids. Per germline, CDR1 LNHNV and CDR2 YYDKDF (reference sequence). CDR3 amino acids: CATSRDRVYGYTF. The CDR3 bases are TGTGCCACCAGCAGAGACAGGGTATATGGCTACACCTTC.

The chain carries TRBV7-8 and TRBJ1-1, with 7 positions matching TRBD1. The trim removed 5 bases at V and 0 bases at J, leaving 3 bases unmatched. In germline, CDR1 is SGHVS, CDR2 FQNEAQ. CDR3 length: 14 amino acids. CDR3 amino acids: CASSLGTVNTEAFF. The DNA for the CDR3 is TGTGCCAGCAGCCTAGGGACAGTGAACACTGAAGCTTTCTTT.

V is TRBV10-3 and J is TRBJ2-7; TRBD1 might be the D (6 bases). With 5 bases removed from V and 4 bases from J, the gap between germline ends came to 12 bases. Germline V gene sequence: CDR1 ENHRY, CDR2 SYGVKD. The CDR3 loop spans 13 amino acids. The CDR3 DNA sequence: TGTGCCATCAGTCAGAATACAGGGTACGAGCAGTACTTC. As protein: CAISQNTGYEQYF.

The rearrangement uses TRBV28 and TRBJ2-7, with 8 bases lining up with TRBD1. With V trimmed by 5 bases and J by 1 base, 4 bases remained unmatched. The CDR3 consists of 14 residues. Germline V CDR1 and CDR2: MDHEN, SYDVKM. The CDR3 sequence: CASSQGARSYEQYF. The DNA of the CDR3 is TGTGCCAGCAGTCAGGGGGCAAGGTCCTACGAGCAGTACTTC.

V is TRBV30 and J is TRBJ1-5; no clear D. The V gene lost 3 bases and the J gene lost 3 bases, with 12 bases spanning the gap. CDR3 length equals 14 residues. In germline, CDR1 is GTSNPN, CDR2 SVGIG (reference sequence). Written as DNA, the CDR3 is TGTGCCTGGAGCTTCCGGGGTCCCAATCAGCCCCAGCATTTT. This encodes CAWSFRGPNQPQHF. Using reference TRBV30 and TRBJ1-5 for the parts outside the CDR3, the full variable domain is SQTIHQWPATLVQPVGSPLSLECTVEGTSNPNLYWYRQAAGRGLQLLFYSVGIGQISSEVPQNLSASRPQDRQFILSSKKLLLSDSGFYLCAWSFRGPNQPQHFGDGTRLSIL.

This clone came up once. The V gene is TRBV6-5, the J gene TRBJ2-7; D gene ambiguous. Trimming shortened V by 0 bases and J by 0 bases, and 6 bases separated the two germline ends. Germline CDR1 is MNHEY and CDR2 is SVGAGI. The CDR3 has 14 residues. The CDR3 nucleotides read TGTGCCAGCAGTTACTCAGTGCCCTCCTACGAGCAGTACTTC. This codes for CASSYSVPSYEQYF.

The genes are TRBV19 and TRBJ1-4; D is undetermined. The CDR3 spans 15 residues. The V gene's germline CDR1 is LNHDA and CDR2 SQIVND (reference sequence). V gave up 4 bases and J gave up 0 bases, with 9 bases separating them. CDR3 amino acids: CASSTTPPTNEKLFF. CDR3 nucleotide sequence: TGTGCCAGTAGTACGACACCCCCAACTAATGAAAAACTGTTTTTT.

The chain couples TRBV18 to TRBJ2-7; no clear D. Trimming stripped 8 bases from V and 1 base from J, with 12 bases between. The CDR3 spans 13 residues. The germline V gene encodes CDR1 KGHSH and CDR2 LQKENI. The CDR3 DNA reads as TGTGCCAGCACGAACGGATATTCCTACGAGCAGTACTTC. It codes for CASTNGYSYEQYF.

This chain uses TRBV9 with TRBJ2-1; TRBD2 agrees at 10 bases. Trimming removed 4 bases from V and 7 bases from J; junction bases left unmatched: 8. The germline gives CDR1 SGDLS, CDR2 YYNGEE. The CDR3 is 15 amino acids. The CDR3: CASSPPGLAINEQFF. For the CDR3, the DNA is TGTGCCAGCAGCCCCCCGGGACTAGCGATTAATGAGCAGTTCTTC.

CDR3 nucleotides: TGCGCCAGCAGCTTCGGCGGGGGGTTCACAGATACGCAGTATTTT. It specifies CASSFGGGFTDTQYF. This chain connects TRBV5-1 to TRBJ2-3; 8 nucleotides line up with TRBD2. The CDR3 is 15 residues long. Losses at the gene ends were 2 bases for V and 2 bases for J; bases not matched to a gene: 4. Germline CDR1 reads SGHRS; CDR2 reads YFSETQ.

The V and J genes are TRBV10-1 and TRBJ2-7; tentatively, D is TRBD2 (6 bases). CDR3 length: 15 residues. Per the germline V gene, CDR1 is WNHNN and CDR2 is SYGVQD (reference sequence). V shed 5 bases and J shed 0 bases, with 14 bases lying between them. DNA for the CDR3: TGCGCCAGCAGTCACAACTTGGGGGGCTCCTACGAGCAGTACTTC. Protein sequence: CASSHNLGGSYEQYF.

As for this clone: The sample has other DNA sequences that encode this CDR3 too. This sequence joins TRBV5-1 and TRBJ1-1; TRBD1 might be the D (5 bases). The germline gives CDR1 SGHRS, CDR2 YFSETQ. The CDR3 contains 13 residues. Trimming removed 0 bases from V and 3 bases from J, with 6 bases in between. The CDR3 DNA reads TGCGCCAGCAGCTTGGCAGGGTACACTGAAGCTTTCTTT. It yields the protein CASSLAGYTEAFF.

This rearrangement joins TRBV5-1 to TRBJ2-7; 11 nucleotides agree with TRBD2. Germline CDR1 and CDR2: SGHRS and YFSETQ. The CDR3 extends over 16 amino acids. With V trimmed by 0 bases and J by 2 bases, 4 bases remained unmatched. CDR3 nucleotide sequence: TGCGCCAGCAGCTTGGATCTAGCGGGAGGCGCCTACGAGCAGTACTTC. Translation: CASSLDLAGGAYEQYF.

The chain uses TRBV14 and TRBJ1-6, with D uncertain. CDR3 length: 12 amino acids. Trimming pared 4 bases from V and 14 bases from J, leaving 12 bases between. Germline loops: CDR1 SGHDN, CDR2 FVKESK. The chain's CDR3 is CASSLDKSTLHF. The DNA of the CDR3 is TGTGCCAGCAGCCTAGACAAGAGCACCCTCCACTTT.